The sequence of this TCR beta chain was determined in a study of T cells in Graves' hyperthyroidism and ophthalmopathy. Study context: Peripheral blood sampling occurred at initial diagnosis, before any treatment.

In making diagnoses, clinical symptoms, serum thyroxine and TRAb, thyroid ultrasound and orbital computed tomography were all used. Study-wide findings and caveats: Progression to ophthalmopathy was predicted a median of roughly 6.5 months early. From stable hyperthyroidism, ophthalmopathy was separated by a 13 V-J model.

Germline V CDR1 and CDR2: SGHTA, FQGNSA. This CDR3 comprises 15 residues. V was cut by 2 bases and J by 7 bases, with 15 bases left in between. RNA transcripts gave rise to amplified TCR beta CDR3 regions. An initial round of RT-PCR targeting the TCR CDR3 relied on the HTBI primer set. Via MiXCR, TCRdb re-called the multiplex PCR reads, giving one row per CDR3 protein. Of fewer than 500,000 distinct CDR3 sequences in the sample, approximately 15% are singletons; the top ten hold roughly 21%. A note on this clonotype: The target antigen is unknown.

Sequenced input: blood. This TCR came from a woman aged 25 to 39 with Graves' ophthalmopathy. This chain connects TRBV7-2 to TRBJ2-1; the D gene is possibly TRBD2 (7 bases). The chain's CDR3 is CASSLRLAGANEQFF. CDR3 bases: TGTGCCAGCAGCTTACGTTTGGCGGGGGCTAATGAGCAGTTCTTC.